This TCR beta chain comes out of a study of OX40 agonist ivuxolimab in advanced cancers. Study-wide points: Among patients with partial responses at 0.1-3.0 mg/kg, clonal expansion was among the lowest.

V gave up 4 bases and J gave up 4 bases; unmatched junction bases: 4. The CDR3 is made up of 15 amino acids. The V gene's germline CDR1 is SGHVS and CDR2 FQNEAQ. As to this clone: The antigen is not known.

Libraries were prepared by immunoSEQ multiplex PCR; TCRdb keeps only in-frame clonotypes and omits some of them. The sample includes over 40,000 clones, around 88% of them seen just once. The chain carries TRBV7-8 and TRBJ2-1, with 10 bases matching TRBD2. This material consisted of CD4+ or CD8+ T cells sorted from blood, taken in a trial of the OX40 agonist ivuxolimab. The receptor was isolated from an adult with an advanced solid tumor such as melanoma, head and neck, liver or kidney cancer. This chain's CDR3 is CASSSGLADYNEQFF. In nucleotides, the CDR3 is TGTGCCAGCAGCTCTGGACTAGCGGATTACAATGAGCAGTTCTTC.